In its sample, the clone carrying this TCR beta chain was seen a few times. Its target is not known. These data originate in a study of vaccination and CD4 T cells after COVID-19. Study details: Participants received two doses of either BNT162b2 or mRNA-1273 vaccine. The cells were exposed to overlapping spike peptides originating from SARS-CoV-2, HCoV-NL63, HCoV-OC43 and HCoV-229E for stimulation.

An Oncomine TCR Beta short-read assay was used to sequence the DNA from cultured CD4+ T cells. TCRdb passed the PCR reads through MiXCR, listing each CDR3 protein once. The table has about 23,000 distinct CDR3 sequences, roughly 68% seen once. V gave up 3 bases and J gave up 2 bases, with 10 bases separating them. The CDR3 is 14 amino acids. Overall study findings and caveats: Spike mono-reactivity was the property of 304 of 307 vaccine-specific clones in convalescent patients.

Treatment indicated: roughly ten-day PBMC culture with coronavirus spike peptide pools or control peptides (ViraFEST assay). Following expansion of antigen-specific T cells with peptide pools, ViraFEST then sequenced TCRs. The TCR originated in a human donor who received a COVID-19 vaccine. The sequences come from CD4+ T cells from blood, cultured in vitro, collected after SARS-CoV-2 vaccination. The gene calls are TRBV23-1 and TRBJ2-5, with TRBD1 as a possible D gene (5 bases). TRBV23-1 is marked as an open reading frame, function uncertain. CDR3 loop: CASSQKGRQETQYF. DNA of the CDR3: TGCGCCAGCAGTCAGAAGGGGCGGCAAGAGACCCAGTACTTC.